Each of the 8 T cell receptor beta chains below was sequenced from the same sample in a study of T cell repertoires in cytomegalovirus infection (dated by TCRdb to between 2019 and 2020). In the paper's terms, the treatment or condition label means: in vitro stimulation with specific CMV peptide epitopes to enrich CMV-specific T cells. Sequencing relied on an Illumina HiSeq 1500. TCRdb reanalyzed the raw reads on its own, using fastp at Q25 for trimming and MiXCR for clone calling, and kept in-frame beta chains. Rows with one shared CDR3 protein collapse into an entry with the most common genes and DNA. The sample table holds about 830,000 distinct CDR3 sequences, of which 32% were seen once. The ten most abundant clones make up under 15% of the sample. Their antigens remain unidentified. This specimen was cultured CD8+ T cells from PBMCs, taken from culture after CMV antigen stimulation. All receptors derive from a human donor in good health (CMV status not recorded). Some clones in this sample may be carry-over from other donors' samples.

The V gene is TRBV7-9, the J gene TRBJ1-4, with D tentatively TRBD1 (6 bases). V lost 5 bases and J lost 12, with 22 bases in between. The CDR3 length is 15 residues. CDR1 and CDR2 (germline): SEHNR, FQNEAQ (reference sequence). The DNA for the CDR3 is TGTGCCAGCAGCACTCTAACAGGGTCGGAGGGGGAACTGTTTTTT. Protein sequence: CASSTLTGSEGELFF.

Many counts were recorded for this clonotype. The J gene is TRBJ2-7, the V gene TRBV7-2; a possible D gene is TRBD1 (5 bases). Per germline, CDR1 SGHTA and CDR2 FQGNSA. The CDR3 is 14 amino acids. V lost 3 bases and J 0 bases, leaving 9 bases between the germline ends. CDR3 region: CASSLDMSSYEQYF. The CDR3 DNA reads TGTGCCAGCAGCTTGGACATGAGCTCCTACGAGCAGTACTTC.

V gene TRBV7-9 combines with J gene TRBJ1-4; D uncertain. Germline CDR1 reads SEHNR; CDR2 reads FQNEAQ (reference sequence). The CDR3 extends over 16 amino acids. V was trimmed by 5 bases and J by 0 bases, leaving 13 bases between them. This chain's CDR3 is CASSPYWAATNEKLFF. The CDR3 DNA follows: TGTGCCAGCAGCCCCTACTGGGCTGCAACTAATGAAAAACTGTTTTTT.

V usage is TRBV27 and J usage is TRBJ2-1; D may match TRBD1 or TRBD2 (5 bases each). Germline V gene data show CDR1 as MNHEY and CDR2 as SMNVEV (reference sequence). Between the trimmed V and J ends, which lost 7 bases and 5 bases, there was a span of 18 bases. The CDR3 length is 15 residues. The CDR3 region has the DNA TGTGCCAGCATCCTAACCCGGGACGGTCACAATGAGCAGTTCTTC. Its protein is CASILTRDGHNEQFF.

Worth noting for this clonotype: The junction and the germline gene differ at one end; a read error may be behind it. The chain combines TRBV12-5 with TRBJ1-5, with 7 bases fitting TRBD1. CDR3 length: 13 amino acids. Germline lookup yields CDR1 LGHNT and CDR2 FRNRAP. CDR3 sequence reads: CASSLGTAQPQHF. The CDR3, as DNA: TGTGCTAGTAGTTTGGGGACAGCCCAGCCCCAGCATTTT. Full variable domain (remainder filled in from reference TRBV12-5 and TRBJ1-5): DARVTQTPRHKVTEMGQEVTMRCQPILGHNTVFWYRQTMMQGLELLAYFRNRAPLDDSGMPKDRFSAEMPDATLATLKIQPSEPRDSAVYFCASSLGTAQPQHFGDGTRLSIL.

The chain combines TRBV6-6 with TRBJ1-2; TRBD1 matches at 7 bases. The CDR3 runs to 14 residues. V lost 6 bases to trimming and J lost 4 bases; unmatched junction nucleotides: 8. Germline loops: CDR1 MNHNY, CDR2 SVGAGI (reference sequence). CDR3 nucleotides: TGTGCCAGCAGATCCGGGACAGAGATCTATGGCTACACCTTC. It translates to CASRSGTEIYGYTF.

This clonotype was picked up a small number of times. The chain employs TRBV6-1 and TRBJ1-1, with D possibly TRBD1 on 5 matching bases. CDR1 MNHNS and CDR2 SASEGT come from the germline V gene. V was shortened by 1 base and J by 0 bases, with 9 bases between the two germline ends. The CDR3 extends over 15 amino acids. CDR3 amino acids: CASSEGQGMNTEAFF. CDR3 nucleotide sequence: TGTGCCAGCAGTGAAGGCCAGGGAATGAACACTGAAGCTTTCTTT.

The CDR3 is CASSSITQSNEKLFF. CDR3 nucleotide sequence: TGTGCCAGCAGCTCCATAACACAGTCAAATGAAAAACTGTTTTTT. The chain carries TRBV7-9 and TRBJ1-4; no firm D call. Trimming left V 4 bases short and J 5 bases short, with 14 bases between. The CDR3 totals 15 residues. Germline CDR1 SEHNR, CDR2 FQNEAQ (reference sequence).